The clone carrying this TCR beta chain occurred many times. This entry belongs to a study of human T cells and chemical hapten exposure. The starting material, unfractionated whole blood, was used for total RNA extraction. TCRdb ran MiXCR on the 5' RACE reads and lists one entry per CDR3 protein. Of about 140,000 distinct CDR3 sequences in the sample, approximately 4% are singletons; the top ten hold more than 1.2%. The germline gives CDR1 SGHRS, CDR2 YFSETQ. V lost 2 bases to trimming and J lost 1 base, with 12 bases between them. CDR3 size: 15 residues. The TCR comes from a female donor in good health. The genes are TRBV5-1 and TRBJ1-1; D remains ambiguous. CDR3 in amino acids: CASSLIGLGNTEAFF. CDR3 coding DNA: TGCGCCAGCAGCTTAATCGGCCTGGGGAACACTGAAGCTTTCTTT.